These T cell receptor beta chains were read from a single sample in a study of T-cell reconstitution after alpha-beta-depleted transplantation in children. One entry per CDR3 protein results from TCRdb running MiXCR on the PCR reads. The sample consists of some 590,000 distinct CDR3 sequences, roughly a tenth of them appearing once. The sample consisted of PBMCs from the stem cell graft donor, taken from the stem cell graft. Receptor source: a human donor who donated a stem cell graft to a child with acute myeloid leukemia. The CDR3 runs from the conserved cysteine through the conserved F or W. The D gene is left open where the match is weak. Part of the rows lack a size; the others show once, few, many or a class for expanded clones.

clone size,V gene,D gene,J gene,CDR3 DNA,CDR3 protein
many,TRBV4-3,NA,TRBJ1-1,TGCGCCAGCAGCCAACACAGCCCCACCACCGGGACGAAGAACACTGAAGCTTTCTTT,CASSQHSPTTGTKNTEAFF
few,TRBV6-1,TRBD2,TRBJ2-1,TGTGCCAGCAGTGAAATCGGACTAGCGGGAAATGAGCAGTTCTTC,CASSEIGLAGNEQFF
few,TRBV20-1,NA,TRBJ2-7,TGCAGTGCGTCCCACTCCTACGAGCAGTACTTC,CSASHSYEQYF
NA,TRBV7-2,NA,TRBJ2-7,TGTGCCAGCAGCAACCGGGGGAAAGAGCAGTACTTC,CASSNRGKEQYF
many,TRBV4-3,NA,TRBJ2-7,TGCGCCAGCAGCCAAGAACGAGGGGACGAGCAGTACTTC,CASSQERGDEQYF
NA,TRBV6-6,NA,TRBJ1-1,TGTGCCAGCAGTTACGTGGGGGGCGCTGGCTTCTTT,CASSYVGGAGFF
NA,TRBV3-1,TRBD2,TRBJ2-1,TGTGCCAGCAGCCAAAGCGGGAAGGGTGAGCAGTTCTTC,CASSQSGKGEQFF
many,TRBV12-3/TRBV12-4,NA,TRBJ1-1,TGTGCCAGCAGTCGAAGGGGGGCAGGCACTGAAGCTTTCTTT,CASSRRGAGTEAFF
few,TRBV10-3,NA,TRBJ1-2,TGTGCCATCAGTTCGGGCTATGGCTACACCTTC,CAISSGYGYTF
many,TRBV9,TRBD1,TRBJ2-2,TGTGCCAGCAGCCCCGGACAGGGTTCGAGGGCCGCCGGGGAGCTGTTTTTT,CASSPGQGSRAAGELFF